This T cell receptor beta chain comes out of a study of post-analysis software for immune sequencing data. General observations from the study: Comparison of patients with controls showed roughly five TRBV segments more frequent in patients, TRBV5-6, TRBV5-1 and TRBV20-1 among them. Compared with controls, patients showed significantly lower normalized Chao1 diversity.

For this clonotype: Its specificity is unknown.

V was shortened by 1 base and J by 9 bases, with 13 bases between the two germline ends. The CDR3 consists of 14 residues. Germline V gene lookup returns CDR1 SEHNR and CDR2 FQNEAQ (reference sequence). Researchers reported that TCR beta cDNA libraries carried unique molecular identifiers. Approximately 500,000 cDNA molecules were obtained per 1 to 10 million input T cells. TCRdb independently ran MiXCR on the PCR reads; one entry per CDR3 protein. Of about 540,000 distinct CDR3 sequences listed, roughly 34% are singletons. Source material: blood. The receptor was derived from a girl aged 2-17 years with multiple sclerosis. V gene TRBV7-9 combines with J gene TRBJ2-1, with D possibly being TRBD1 or TRBD2 (5 bases each). The CDR3 DNA follows: TGTGCCAGCAGCTTAGATCCCCGGGGCGGTGAGCAGTTCTTC. This translates into CASSLDPRGGEQFF. The variable domain in full, completed from reference TRBV7-9 and TRBJ2-1, reads DTGVSQNPRHKITKRGQNVTFRCDPISEHNRLYWYRQTLGQGPEFLTYFQNEAQLEKSRLLSDRFSAERPKGSFSTLEIQRTEQGDSAMYLCASSLDPRGGEQFFGPGTRLTVL.